These T cell receptor beta chains were read from a single sample in a study of prognosis after radiotherapy for stage I lung cancer. TCRdb independently ran MiXCR on the multiplex PCR reads; one entry per CDR3 protein. The sample records fewer than 35,000 distinct CDR3 sequences, roughly 31% being singletons. The source was PBMCs, collected before or after stereotactic body radiation therapy (not recorded which). Source of these receptors: a donor aged 50 or older with non-small cell lung cancer. Each CDR3 is given with its conserved first and last residue. A row's size may be missing; if present it is once, few, many or a size class.

clone_size j_call v_call cdr3_length cdr3_aa
many TRBJ2-1 TRBV10-3 17 CAISRVGSGTYVHEQFF
many TRBJ1-1 TRBV27 13 CASSLGTNTEAFF
many TRBJ2-1 TRBV27 16 CASSPWELAGINEQFF
NA TRBJ2-7 TRBV3-1 13 CASQDASYDGQYF
many TRBJ2-2 TRBV30 17 CAWSVLAGFRDTGELFF
many TRBJ1-2 TRBV6-1 14 CASSSLRTGIGYTF
many TRBJ1-6 TRBV2 14 CASSVLDRDSPLHF
many TRBJ1-1 TRBV12-3/TRBV12-4 12 CASREGNTEAFF
many TRBJ1-1 TRBV20-1 13 CSARRQGGTEAFF
many TRBJ1-5 TRBV6-1 11 CASGTGQPQHF